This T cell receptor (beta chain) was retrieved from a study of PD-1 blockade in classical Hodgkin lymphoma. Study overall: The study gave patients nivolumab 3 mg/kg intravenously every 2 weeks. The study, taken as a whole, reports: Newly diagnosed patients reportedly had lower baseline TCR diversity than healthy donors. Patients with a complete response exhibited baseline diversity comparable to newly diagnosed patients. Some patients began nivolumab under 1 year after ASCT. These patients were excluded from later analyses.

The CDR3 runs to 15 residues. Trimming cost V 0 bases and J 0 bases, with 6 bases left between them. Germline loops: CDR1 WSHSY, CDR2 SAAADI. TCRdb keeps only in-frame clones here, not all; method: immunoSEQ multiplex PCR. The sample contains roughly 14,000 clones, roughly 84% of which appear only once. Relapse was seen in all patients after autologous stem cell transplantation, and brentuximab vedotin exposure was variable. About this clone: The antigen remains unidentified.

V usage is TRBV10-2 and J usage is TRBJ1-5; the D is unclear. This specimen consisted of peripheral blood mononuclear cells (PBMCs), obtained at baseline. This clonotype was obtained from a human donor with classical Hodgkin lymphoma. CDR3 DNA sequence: TGCGCCAGCAGTGAGTCGAGAGATAGCAATCAGCCCCAGCATTTT. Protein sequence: CASSESRDSNQPQHF.